This TCR beta chain was profiled in a study of draining lymph node invasion in breast cancer (dated by TCRdb to 2020 to 2022). Regarding the study in general: Nodal metastasis was diagnosed by histology and cytokeratin immunohistochemistry and confirmed by EpCAM/CD45 flow cytometry. In a separate targeted assay, sorted memory regulatory T cells and memory conventional CD4 T cells were compared across breast cancer tissues by bulk TCR-beta CDR3 sequencing. Matched non-invaded and tumor-invaded tumor-draining lymph nodes plus the primary tumor were contributed by each patient, with both Treg and Tconv subsets profiled. The separate targeted TCR sequencing covered lymph nodes from five patients, with primary tumors sequenced for three of those patients.

The paper's findings and limits, for the study overall: Some of the top 100 tumor clones were detected in invaded and non-invaded nodes, and this detection was taken to suggest recirculation between tumor and draining nodes. In the targeted TCR-seq data, Tregs appeared to be more clonally expanded than Tconvs in all tissues, and lower diversity was found for both subsets in tumor than in lymph nodes. The tumor top-100 clone tracking analysis was possible in only two patients. TCRs shared between Treg and Tconv subsets were regarded as suggestive, but not proof, of a common clonal origin. In each tissue, about 14-25% of Treg TCRs were also present in Tconvs, a finding interpreted as suggesting peripheral induction of Tregs. The data could not determine whether Treg conversion took place in a particular organ or whether converted Tregs recirculated between nodes and tumor.

The method was bulk RNA-seq. The sequencer listed for this sample is Illumina HiSeq 2500. Regarding the original processing steps: CDR3 sequences in the separate targeted TCR-seq dataset were extracted from raw reads and quantified using MiXCR version 2.1.5 with default parameters. In the separate targeted TCR-seq dataset, TCR-beta clones were defined by the combination of V gene, J gene and CDR3 sequence. In the separate targeted TCR-seq dataset, clones with fewer than three counts were removed, then only the 90% most strongly expressed clones per sample were retained. For each tissue in the separate targeted TCR-seq dataset, Treg-Tconv overlap was calculated by dividing the number of shared clones by the total number of Treg clones and multiplying by 100. Using fastp trimming at Q25 and MiXCR clonotype assembly, TCRdb reanalyzed the public sequencing data and kept in-frame beta chains. Rows merge per CDR3 protein into single entries with the most common DNA and genes. These V and J calls derive from TCRdb rather than the authors' analysis. Here the sample has 3,400 or so distinct CDR3 sequences; about three quarters occur a single time. Approximately 1.8% of the sample goes to the ten largest clones.

As for this clonotype: The antigen it binds to is not known. Per-base quality was not reported, and no clone a single base away is much larger than it.

The germline V gene (reference sequence) specifies DFQATT as CDR1 and SNEGSKA as CDR2. The CDR3 starts with the cysteine, ends with the phenylalanine, and has 14 residues. Only CDR3 DNA is held: 42 bases, read in frame from base 1. V lost 3 bases and J lost 3 bases; the stretch between them is 15 bases long. Memory conventional CD4 T cells were sorted as CD4+ CD45RA- CD25- cells. Whether a tumor-draining lymph node counted as invaded or non-invaded depended on the presence or absence of metastatic tumor cells. T cells were pre-enriched with a Miltenyi Pan T Cell isolation kit before staining and sorting. Primary tumors were characterized by immunohistochemistry for estrogen receptor, progesterone receptor, HER2 and Ki-67. Fresh surgical tissue was processed within a few hours after surgery by being cut into small fragments. The tissue fragments were enzymatically digested with Liberase TL plus DNase for 20 minutes and then passed through a 40-micrometer strainer. After DAPI live/dead staining, cells were sorted on a BD FACS Aria II, reaching about 98-99% purity. Sorted cells were lysed in TCL buffer, and RNA was purified using a Norgen Single Cell RNA purification kit that included DNase treatment.

This chain is built from TRBV20-1 and TRBJ2-7, and TRBD2 may be the D gene, going by 5 matching bases. The sample comprised sorted memory CD4+ effector T cells from a lymph node. Read against the paper, the sample's cell subset or site label means: CD45RA-negative sorted CD4+ T cells (memory Tconv or effector/memory Treg). The receptor's source is a female donor with luminal breast cancer. The CDR3 sequence is CSAREGSLYYEQYF. DNA sequence: TGCAGTGCTAGGGAAGGGAGTCTCTACTACGAGCAGTACTTC.